The 2 T cell receptor beta chains below were found in one sample sequenced in a study of cytomegalovirus exposure and HLA in healthy donors. PCR used 60 Vbeta primers and 13 Jbeta primers. This table comes from immunoSEQ multiplex PCR, and its TCRdb copy is limited to in-frame clones, with some not included. The sample has roughly 160,000 clones; about four fifths are singletons. Source material: PBMCs. These receptors were collected from a woman aged 45-59 years in good health and CMV-seropositive.

The V gene is TRBV4-2, the J gene TRBJ1-1; 7 nucleotides agree with TRBD1. V shed 0 bases and J 6 bases; nucleotides not matched to a gene: 4. CDR3 length: 14 amino acids. Germline CDR1 and CDR2: LGHNA and YNFKEQ. CDR3 bases: TGTGCCAGCAGCCAAGATGTTGGACAGGCTGAAGCTTTCTTT. It codes for CASSQDVGQAEAFF.

The V gene is TRBV15, the J gene TRBJ1-2, with D perhaps TRBD1 (6 bases). The ends were cut back, 4 bases at V and 7 bases at J, with 13 bases in the middle. Germline CDR1 LNHNV, CDR2 YYDKDF (reference sequence). The CDR3 covers 13 residues. CDR3 DNA: TGTGCCACCAGCACCAAGGGGGGGGGTGGCTACACCTTC. Translating it yields CATSTKGGGGYTF.